The 23 T cell receptor beta chains below come from one sample, sequenced in a study of shared clonotypes between healthy human individuals. Sequencing was performed with immunoSEQ multiplex PCR; in TCRdb, only in-frame clones are kept and a portion is missing. This sample has 760,000 or so clones, with 95% to 97% found just once. Naive-designated CD8 cells lacked CD45RO, were positively enriched for CCR7, and omitted terminally differentiated effector memory CD45RA+ cells. Sequencing was carried out using naive CD8+ T cells sorted from blood. The receptor set was obtained from a man aged 25 to 40 in good health.

The chain carries TRBV27 and TRBJ2-1; TRBD2 matches at 8 bases. Losses at the gene ends were 11 bases for V and 0 bases for J; bases not matched to a gene: 6. There are 14 residues in the CDR3. The germline gives CDR1 MNHEY, CDR2 SMNVEV (reference sequence). The CDR3 reads CAGKRGSSYNEQFF. The CDR3 bases are TGTGCCGGAAAGCGGGGGAGCTCCTACAATGAGCAGTTCTTC.

This chain connects TRBV15 to TRBJ1-1, with D tentatively TRBD1 (5 bases). Trimming cost V 8 bases and J 4 bases, with 14 bases left between them. CDR1 is LNHNV and CDR2 is YYDKDF in the germline V gene (reference sequence). CDR3 size: 13 residues. The CDR3 loop reads CATGLSQGTEAFF. CDR3 DNA sequence: TGTGCCACCGGGTTGTCTCAGGGCACTGAAGCTTTCTTT.

This rearrangement joins TRBV5-1 to TRBJ2-3, with D uncertain. With 5 bases removed from V and 0 bases from J, the gap between germline ends came to 7 bases. The germline CDR1 and CDR2 sequences are SGHRS and YFSETQ. The CDR3 loop spans 13 amino acids. CDR3 bases: TGCGCCAGCAGGCCCGATAGCACAGATACGCAGTATTTT. The encoded protein is CASRPDSTDTQYF.

V usage is TRBV7-6 and J usage is TRBJ1-1; D not certain. Trimming pared 5 bases from V and 4 bases from J, leaving 5 bases between. Germline values: CDR1 SGHVS, CDR2 FNYEAQ. This CDR3 spans 11 amino acids. The chain's CDR3 is CASSDGTEAFF. The CDR3 DNA reads TGTGCCAGCAGCGATGGCACTGAAGCTTTCTTT.

The gene calls are TRBV15 and TRBJ2-3, with 8 bases aligning to TRBD1. V lost 2 bases to trimming and J lost 0 bases; unmatched junction nucleotides: 7. CDR1 and CDR2 from the germline V gene are LNHNV and YYDKDF (reference sequence). The CDR3 is 17 residues long. Here the CDR3 DNA reads TGTGCCACCAGCAGATTCGAGAACAGGGGGAGCACAGATACGCAGTATTTT. It encodes CATSRFENRGSTDTQYF.

The chain has TRBV5-4 and TRBJ2-7; no reliable D call. The V end was cut by 3 bases, the J end by 2 bases, with 15 bases between. CDR1 SGHNT and CDR2 YYREEE come from the germline V gene (reference sequence). The CDR3 totals 15 residues. Here the CDR3 reads CASSSASGQAYEQYF. Written as DNA, the CDR3 is TGTGCCAGCAGCTCAGCCTCTGGCCAAGCCTACGAGCAGTACTTC.

A single count supports this clone. The chain employs TRBV7-3 and TRBJ2-1; no definite D call. The V end lost 2 bases, the J end lost 5 bases, and 16 bases lay between the germline ends. The V gene's germline CDR1 is SGHTA and CDR2 FQGTGA. CDR3 length equals 16 residues. The CDR3 spells CASSLGSLGINNEQFF. The CDR3 region has the DNA TGTGCCAGCAGCTTAGGGTCATTGGGGATCAACAATGAGCAGTTCTTC.

The V gene is TRBV7-9, the J gene TRBJ2-7; weak D call: TRBD1 (5 bases). There are 14 residues in the CDR3. The germline V gene encodes CDR1 SEHNR and CDR2 FQNEAQ (reference sequence). Trimming left V 1 base short and J 5 bases short, with 12 bases between. The CDR3 protein is CASSLDRLTHEQYF. The CDR3 region has the DNA TGTGCCAGCAGCTTAGACAGGTTGACCCACGAGCAGTACTTC. Looking up the rest from reference TRBV7-9 and TRBJ2-7 gives the full variable domain: DTGVSQNPRHKITKRGQNVTFRCDPISEHNRLYWYRQTLGQGPEFLTYFQNEAQLEKSRLLSDRFSAERPKGSFSTLEIQRTEQGDSAMYLCASSLDRLTHEQYFGPGTRLTVT.

The chain carries TRBV29-1 and TRBJ2-5; 14 nucleotides align to TRBD2. Germline CDR1 and CDR2: SQVTM and ANQGSEA. J gave up 1 base and V 3 bases, and 7 bases lay outside the gene matches. There are 17 residues in the CDR3. This CDR3 is CSVDGTSGGGPQETQYF. The CDR3 coding sequence is TGCAGCGTTGATGGGACTAGCGGGGGTGGGCCCCAAGAGACCCAGTACTTC.

CDR3 sequence: CATGVAGGLTDTQYF. The DNA for the CDR3 is TGTGCCACCGGGGTAGCGGGAGGGCTGACGGATACGCAGTATTTT. The V call is TRBV27, the J call TRBJ2-3; 11 nucleotides line up with TRBD2. J gave up 6 bases and V 10 bases, and 12 bases lay outside the gene matches. This CDR3 has 15 residues. Germline V gene lookup returns CDR1 MNHEY and CDR2 SMNVEV (reference sequence).

J is TRBJ1-5 and V is TRBV15; 7 nucleotides line up with TRBD1. From germline, CDR1 is LNHNV and CDR2 YYDKDF (reference sequence). The CDR3 has 16 residues. V lost 1 base, J lost 8 bases, and 11 bases stayed unmatched. The CDR3 loop reads CATSRVRDSQVKPQHF. DNA of the CDR3: TGTGCCACCAGCAGAGTTAGGGACAGCCAAGTGAAGCCCCAGCATTTT. The full variable domain, completed using reference TRBV15 and TRBJ1-5, is DAMVIQNPRYQVTQFGKPVTLSCSQTLNHNVMYWYQQKSSQAPKLLFHYYDKDFNNEADTPDNFQSRRPNTSFCFLDIRSPGLGDTAMYLCATSRVRDSQVKPQHFGDGTRLSIL.

This chain links TRBV15 with TRBJ2-3, with D perhaps matching TRBD2 (6 bases). Trimming cost V 0 bases and J 3 bases, with 13 bases left between them. The germline V gene has CDR1 LNHNV and CDR2 YYDKDF (reference sequence). The CDR3 consists of 16 residues. This CDR3 is CATSRDGAGWTDTQYF. The CDR3 DNA is TGTGCCACCAGCAGAGATGGGGCGGGATGGACAGATACGCAGTATTTT. The entire variable domain, with the rest obtained from reference TRBV15 and TRBJ2-3, is as follows: DAMVIQNPRYQVTQFGKPVTLSCSQTLNHNVMYWYQQKSSQAPKLLFHYYDKDFNNEADTPDNFQSRRPNTSFCFLDIRSPGLGDTAMYLCATSRDGAGWTDTQYFGPGTRLTVL.

The chain uses TRBV29-1 and TRBJ1-2; D gene unclear. The CDR3 loop spans 15 amino acids. Trimming removed 1 base at V and 7 bases at J, with 19 bases between. Germline V gene lookup returns CDR1 SQVTM and CDR2 ANQGSEA. CDR3 coding DNA: TGCAGCGTTGAAGTTACCGCTTTTGAATTTGGTGGCTACACCTTC. It translates to CSVEVTAFEFGGYTF.

The rearrangement joins TRBV5-1 to TRBJ2-3, with D tentatively TRBD1 or TRBD2 (5 bases each). Germline V gives CDR1 SGHRS, CDR2 YFSETQ. The CDR3 sequence is 15 residues long. The V and J ends lost 2 bases and 2 bases respectively, with 12 bases between them. CDR3 DNA sequence: TGCGCCAGCAGCTTTGGTGGGGGATTCACAGATACGCAGTATTTT. Translation gives CASSFGGGFTDTQYF.

The chain joins TRBV13 to TRBJ2-2; D is unclear. In germline, CDR1 is PRHDT, CDR2 FYEKMQ (reference sequence). This CDR3 has 14 amino acids. The V gene lost 5 bases and the J gene lost 1 base, with 8 bases spanning the gap. CDR3 DNA: TGTGCCAGCAGCCTCTGGGGGAACACCGGGGAGCTGTTTTTT. Amino acid sequence: CASSLWGNTGELFF.

A remark on this clone: Other DNA sequences in this specimen translate into the identical CDR3. This chain uses TRBV30 with TRBJ2-7; the match to TRBD1 covers 7 bases. V was clipped by 5 bases and J by 3 bases; unmatched bases: 7. This CDR3 is 13 amino acids long. Per germline, CDR1 GTSNPN and CDR2 SVGIG (reference sequence). The CDR3 sequence is CAWDPGQSYEQYF. The CDR3 DNA reads TGTGCCTGGGATCCGGGACAGAGCTACGAGCAGTACTTC.

The chain carries TRBV29-1 and TRBJ1-1; D ambiguous. Germline lookup yields CDR1 SQVTM and CDR2 ANQGSEA. The CDR3 consists of 11 residues. V was trimmed by 1 base and J by 5 bases, leaving 5 bases between them. The CDR3 DNA follows: TGCAGCGTTGAAGTGGCAACTGAAGCTTTCTTT. As protein: CSVEVATEAFF.

V gene TRBV7-9 combines with J gene TRBJ2-1; 7 positions match TRBD2. Germline V lookup: CDR1 SEHNR, CDR2 FQNEAQ (reference sequence). The CDR3 runs 16 residues. With 5 bases clipped from V and 4 bases from J, the junction kept 11 bases outside the gene matches. In DNA, the CDR3 is TGTGCCAGCAGCCCAGAAGGCGGGAGTCGATACAATGAGCAGTTCTTC. This gives the protein CASSPEGGSRYNEQFF. The variable domain in full, completed from reference TRBV7-9 and TRBJ2-1, reads DTGVSQNPRHKITKRGQNVTFRCDPISEHNRLYWYRQTLGQGPEFLTYFQNEAQLEKSRLLSDRFSAERPKGSFSTLEIQRTEQGDSAMYLCASSPEGGSRYNEQFFGPGTRLTVL.

The DNA of the CDR3 is TGCGCCAGCAGCTTGCGGAGCGAGGCCTACGAGCAGTACTTC. The encoded protein is CASSLRSEAYEQYF. The chain links TRBV5-1 to TRBJ2-7, with D hard to call. The V gene's germline CDR1 is SGHRS and CDR2 YFSETQ. This CDR3 is 14 amino acids long. The V and J ends lost 1 base and 2 bases respectively, with 10 bases between them.

The V call is TRBV5-1, the J call TRBJ2-7; maybe TRBD1 (6 bases). CDR1 and CDR2 from the germline V gene are SGHRS and YFSETQ. This CDR3 contains 14 residues. V was trimmed by 2 bases and J by 2 bases, leaving 11 bases between them. The CDR3 coding sequence is TGCGCCAGCAGCTTAGCCGGGACACCCTACGAGCAGTACTTC. Translating it yields CASSLAGTPYEQYF.

The V call is TRBV6-5, the J call TRBJ1-1, with 8 bases identical to TRBD1. This CDR3 is 13 amino acids long. Germline-derived CDR1 and CDR2 are MNHEY and SVGAGI. V gave up 6 bases and J gave up 1 base; unmatched junction bases: 1. The CDR3 DNA reads TGTGCCAGCAGAGGGACAGGGAACACTGAAGCTTTCTTT. Amino acids: CASRGTGNTEAFF.

V is TRBV7-2 and J is TRBJ1-2; 7 bases are shared with TRBD1. J gave up 2 bases and V 5 bases, and 11 bases lay outside the gene matches. CDR3 length: 16 amino acids. Germline V gives CDR1 SGHTA, CDR2 FQGNSA. The CDR3 is CASSLREGAPNYGYTF. The CDR3 DNA reads as TGTGCCAGCAGCCTCCGGGAGGGGGCACCAAACTATGGCTACACCTTC.

The rearrangement links TRBV29-1 to TRBJ2-5; D uncertain. V shed 1 base and J shed 3 bases, with 9 bases lying between them. Germline V gene lookup returns CDR1 SQVTM and CDR2 ANQGSEA. This CDR3 region has 13 residues. CDR3 bases: TGCAGCGTTGAAGGCCAGGACGAAGAGACCCAGTACTTC. Protein: CSVEGQDEETQYF.